This T cell receptor (beta chain) was sequenced for a study of early T cells in non-severe SARS-CoV-2 infection. This clonotype came up many times. As part of library construction, unique molecular identifiers were attached to individual cDNA molecules. TCRdb reprocessed the 5' RACE reads with MiXCR, giving one entry per CDR3 protein. The sample records almost 65,000 distinct CDR3 sequences, 4.9% being singletons. Input material: whole blood. The sequence was collected from an adult who was a healthcare worker with PCR-confirmed SARS-CoV-2 infection or an uninfected control (not recorded which).

The CDR3 bases are TGTGCCATCAGTCGCGGGACGCGAGGTGAAGCTTTCTTT. Translating gives CAISRGTRGEAFF. The V and J genes are TRBV10-3 and TRBJ1-1; a weak D match, TRBD1 (5 bases). Trimming removed 5 bases from V and 7 bases from J, with 14 bases in between. CDR1 is ENHRY, CDR2 SYGVKD, per germline. The CDR3 is 13 amino acids.